Sequencing of this T cell receptor (beta chain) was carried out in a study of T cell clones after liver transplantation. Study overall: In this trial, immunosuppression withdrawal was attempted within 2 years of liver transplant. Three of the eight recipients were HCV-positive; the rest had non-autoimmune, non-viral transplant indications. Study-level findings and limits: In 5 of 8 subjects, circulating graft-donor-reactive CD4 TCRbeta sequences fell significantly after transplant. Rather than being deleted, graft donor-reactive T cells may have moved into the graft.

TCRdb's copy holds only in-frame clones and misses some; the assay was immunoSEQ multiplex PCR. The data show 68,000 or so clones, with 80% to 95% seen just once and over 0.75% held by the top ten. As to this clone: Its antigen is not identified.

This clonotype was obtained from a human patient who received a liver transplant. Some T cells may arise from the graft donor. Sequences were derived from CD4+ T cells from blood, sampled 25 months after liver transplant.

In nucleotides, the CDR3 is TGTGCCAGCTCACCGGATGCGAGACAGCCCCAGCATTTT. It specifies CASSPDARQPQHF. The rearrangement joins TRBV18 to TRBJ1-5, with D uncertain. The CDR3 spans 13 residues. V was clipped by 3 bases and J by 7 bases, with 10 bases between them. Germline CDR1 and CDR2: KGHSH and LQKENI.